The clone carrying this TCR beta chain was seen a few times. The sample comes from a study of T-cell reconstitution after alpha-beta-depleted transplantation in children. Construction of the TCRbeta library involved unique molecular identifiers. TCRdb independently ran MiXCR on the PCR reads; one entry per CDR3 protein. In the table there are nearly 400,000 distinct CDR3 sequences, roughly 21% of which are singletons. Deletions cut 3 bases from V and 2 bases from J, with 13 bases between. Per germline, CDR1 LGHNA and CDR2 YSLEER. The CDR3 runs to 15 residues. V usage is TRBV4-3 and J usage is TRBJ2-5; D may correspond to TRBD1 or TRBD2 (5 bases each). The starting material was PBMCs from the stem cell graft donor, obtained from the stem cell graft. This clonotype originated in a human donor who donated a stem cell graft to a child with acute myeloid leukemia. CDR3 DNA: TGCGCCAGCAGCCACGCTACGGGACGGCAAGAGACCCAGTACTTC. Encoded protein: CASSHATGRQETQYF.